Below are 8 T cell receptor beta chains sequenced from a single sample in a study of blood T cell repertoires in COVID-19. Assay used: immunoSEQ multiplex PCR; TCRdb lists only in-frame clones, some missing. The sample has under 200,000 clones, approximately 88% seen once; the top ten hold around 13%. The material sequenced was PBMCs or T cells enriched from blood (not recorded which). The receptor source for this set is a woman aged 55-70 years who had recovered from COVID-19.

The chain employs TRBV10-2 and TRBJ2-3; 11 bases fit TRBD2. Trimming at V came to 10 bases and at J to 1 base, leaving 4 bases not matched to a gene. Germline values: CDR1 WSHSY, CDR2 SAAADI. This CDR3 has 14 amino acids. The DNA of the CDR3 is TGCGCCACCGGACTAGCGGGTGGCACAGATACGCAGTATTTT. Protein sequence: CATGLAGGTDTQYF.

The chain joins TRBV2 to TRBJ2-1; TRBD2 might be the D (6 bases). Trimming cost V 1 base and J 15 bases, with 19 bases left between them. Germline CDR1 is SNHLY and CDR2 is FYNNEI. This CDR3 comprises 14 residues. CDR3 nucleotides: TGTGCCAGCAGTGAAGGCATAGGAGTGGGACTGACGTTCTTC. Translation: CASSEGIGVGLTFF.

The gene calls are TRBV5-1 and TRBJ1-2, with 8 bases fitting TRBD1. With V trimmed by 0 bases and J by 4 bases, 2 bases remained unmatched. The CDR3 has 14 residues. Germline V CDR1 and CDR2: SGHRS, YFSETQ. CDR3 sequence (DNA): TGCGCCAGCAGCTTGGACAGGGGGAGCTATGGCTACACCTTC. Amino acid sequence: CASSLDRGSYGYTF.

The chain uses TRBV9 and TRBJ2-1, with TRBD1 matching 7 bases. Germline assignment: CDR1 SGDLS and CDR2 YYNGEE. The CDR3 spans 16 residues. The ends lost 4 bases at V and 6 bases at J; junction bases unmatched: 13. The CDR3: CASSRLVVRGLNEQFF. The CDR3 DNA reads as TGTGCCAGCAGCCGCCTCGTAGTGAGGGGGCTCAATGAGCAGTTCTTC.

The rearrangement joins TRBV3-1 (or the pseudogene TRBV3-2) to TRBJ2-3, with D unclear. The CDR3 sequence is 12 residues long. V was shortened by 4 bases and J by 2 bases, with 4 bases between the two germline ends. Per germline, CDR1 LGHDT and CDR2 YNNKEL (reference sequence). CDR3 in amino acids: CASSRNTDTQYF. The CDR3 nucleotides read TGTGCCAGCAGCCGTAACACAGATACGCAGTATTTT.

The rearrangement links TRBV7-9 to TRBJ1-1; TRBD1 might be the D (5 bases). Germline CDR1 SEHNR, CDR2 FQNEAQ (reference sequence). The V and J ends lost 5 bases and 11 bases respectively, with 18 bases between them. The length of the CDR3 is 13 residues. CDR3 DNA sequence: TGTGCCAGCAGCCTAAACGGAGGGGATAGGGCTTTCTTT. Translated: CASSLNGGDRAFF.

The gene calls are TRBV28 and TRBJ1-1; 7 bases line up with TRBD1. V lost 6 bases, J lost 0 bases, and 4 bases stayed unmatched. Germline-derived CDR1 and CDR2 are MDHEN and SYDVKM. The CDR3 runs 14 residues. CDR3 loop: CASSRDSMNTEAFF. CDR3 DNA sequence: TGTGCCAGCAGCCGGGACAGCATGAACACTGAAGCTTTCTTT.

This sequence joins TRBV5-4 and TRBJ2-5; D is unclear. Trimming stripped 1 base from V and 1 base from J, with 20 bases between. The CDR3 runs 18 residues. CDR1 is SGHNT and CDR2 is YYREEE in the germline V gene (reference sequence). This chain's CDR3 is CASSLREPASISQETQYF. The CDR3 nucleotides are TGTGCCAGCAGCTTGAGAGAACCCGCCTCCATCTCCCAAGAGACCCAGTACTTC.